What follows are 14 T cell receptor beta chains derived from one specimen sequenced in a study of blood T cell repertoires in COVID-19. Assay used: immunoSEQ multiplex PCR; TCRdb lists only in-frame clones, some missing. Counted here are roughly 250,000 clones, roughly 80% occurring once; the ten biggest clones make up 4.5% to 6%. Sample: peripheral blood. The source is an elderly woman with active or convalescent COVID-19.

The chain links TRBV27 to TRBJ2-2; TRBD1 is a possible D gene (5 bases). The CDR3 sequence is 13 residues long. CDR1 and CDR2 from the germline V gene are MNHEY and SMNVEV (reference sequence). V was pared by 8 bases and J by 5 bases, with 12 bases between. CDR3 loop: CASAAGRTGELFF. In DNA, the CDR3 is TGTGCCAGCGCAGCAGGGCGAACCGGGGAGCTGTTTTTT.

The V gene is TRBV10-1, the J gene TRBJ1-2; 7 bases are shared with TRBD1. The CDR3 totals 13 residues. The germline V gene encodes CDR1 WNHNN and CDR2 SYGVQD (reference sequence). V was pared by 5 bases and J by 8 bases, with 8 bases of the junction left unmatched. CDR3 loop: CASSRTGDGGYTF. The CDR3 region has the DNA TGCGCCAGCAGTCGTACAGGGGATGGCGGCTACACCTTC.

CDR3 region: CASRETGGVQPQHF. CDR3 sequence (DNA): TGTGCCAGCAGAGAAACAGGGGGTGTTCAGCCCCAGCATTTT. The rearrangement links TRBV27 to TRBJ1-5; the match to TRBD1 covers 8 bases. The CDR3 extends over 14 amino acids. The germline CDR1 and CDR2 sequences are MNHEY and SMNVEV (reference sequence). J was trimmed by 6 bases and V by 6 bases; bases with no gene match: 7.

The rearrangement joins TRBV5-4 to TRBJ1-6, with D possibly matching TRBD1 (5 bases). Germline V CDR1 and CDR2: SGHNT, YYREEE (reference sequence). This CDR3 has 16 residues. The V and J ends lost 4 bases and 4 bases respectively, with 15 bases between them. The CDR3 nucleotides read TGTGCCAGCAGCCCCGGAGGGGATCCTTATAATTCACCCCTCCACTTT. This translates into CASSPGGDPYNSPLHF.

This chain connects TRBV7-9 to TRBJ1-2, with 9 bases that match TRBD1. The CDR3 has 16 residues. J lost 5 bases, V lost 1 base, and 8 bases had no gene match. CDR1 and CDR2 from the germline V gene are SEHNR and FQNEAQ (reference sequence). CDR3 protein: CASSLVYRGQGYGYTF. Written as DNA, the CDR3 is TGTGCCAGCAGCTTAGTCTATAGGGGACAGGGTTATGGCTACACCTTC.

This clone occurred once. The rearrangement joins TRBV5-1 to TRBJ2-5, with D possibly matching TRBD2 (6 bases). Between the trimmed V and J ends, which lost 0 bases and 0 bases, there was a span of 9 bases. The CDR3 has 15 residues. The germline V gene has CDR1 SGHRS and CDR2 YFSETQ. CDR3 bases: TGCGCCAGCAGCTTGGGCTCGGGGGACCAAGAGACCCAGTACTTC. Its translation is CASSLGSGDQETQYF.

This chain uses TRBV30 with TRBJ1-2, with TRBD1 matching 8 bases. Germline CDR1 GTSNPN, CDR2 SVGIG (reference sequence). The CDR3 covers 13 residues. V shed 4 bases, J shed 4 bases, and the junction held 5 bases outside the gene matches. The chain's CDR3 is CAWTPQGAYGYTF. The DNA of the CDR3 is TGTGCCTGGACACCTCAGGGGGCCTATGGCTACACCTTC.

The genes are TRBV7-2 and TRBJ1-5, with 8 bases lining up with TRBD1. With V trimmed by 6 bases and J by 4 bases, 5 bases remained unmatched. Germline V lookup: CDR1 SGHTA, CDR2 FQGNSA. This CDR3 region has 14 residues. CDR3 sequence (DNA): TGTGCCAGCAGTAGACAGGGGCAGAATCAGCCCCAGCATTTT. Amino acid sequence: CASSRQGQNQPQHF.

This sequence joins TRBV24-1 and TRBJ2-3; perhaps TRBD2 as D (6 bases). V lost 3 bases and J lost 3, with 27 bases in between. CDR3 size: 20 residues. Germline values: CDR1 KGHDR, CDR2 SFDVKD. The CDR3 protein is CATSDVWRRSSREETDTQYF. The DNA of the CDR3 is TGTGCCACCAGTGATGTTTGGCGAAGGTCGAGCAGGGAGGAGACAGATACGCAGTATTTT.

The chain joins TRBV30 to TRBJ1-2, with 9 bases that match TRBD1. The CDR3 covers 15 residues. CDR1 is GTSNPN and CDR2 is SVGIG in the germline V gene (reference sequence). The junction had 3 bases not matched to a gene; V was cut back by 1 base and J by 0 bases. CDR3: CAWSGTGASNYGYTF. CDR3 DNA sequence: TGTGCCTGGAGTGGGACAGGGGCGTCTAACTATGGCTACACCTTC.

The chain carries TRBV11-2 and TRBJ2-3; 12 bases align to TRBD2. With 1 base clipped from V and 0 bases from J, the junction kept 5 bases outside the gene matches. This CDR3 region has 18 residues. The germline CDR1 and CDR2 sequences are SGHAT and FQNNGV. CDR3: CASSLGMTSGRSTDTQYF. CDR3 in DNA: TGTGCCAGCAGCTTAGGTATGACTAGCGGGAGAAGCACAGATACGCAGTATTTT. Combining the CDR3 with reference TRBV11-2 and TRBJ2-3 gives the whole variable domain EAGVAQSPRYKIIEKRQSVAFWCNPISGHATLYWYQQILGQGPKLLIQFQNNGVVDDSQLPKDRFSAERLKGVDSTLKIQPAKLEDSAVYLCASSLGMTSGRSTDTQYFGPGTRLTVL.

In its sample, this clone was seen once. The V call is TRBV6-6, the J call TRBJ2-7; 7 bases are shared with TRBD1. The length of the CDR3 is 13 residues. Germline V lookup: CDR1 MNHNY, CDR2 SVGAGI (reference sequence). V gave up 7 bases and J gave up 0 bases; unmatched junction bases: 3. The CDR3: CASTTGISYEQYF. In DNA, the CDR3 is TGTGCCAGCACGACAGGGATCTCCTACGAGCAGTACTTC.

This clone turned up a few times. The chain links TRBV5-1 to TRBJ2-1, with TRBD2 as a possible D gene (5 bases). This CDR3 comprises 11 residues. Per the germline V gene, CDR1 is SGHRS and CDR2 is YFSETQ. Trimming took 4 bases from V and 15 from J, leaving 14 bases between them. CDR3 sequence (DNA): TGCGCCAGCAGCCCGGACTCTCGGCCGTTCTTC. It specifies CASSPDSRPFF.

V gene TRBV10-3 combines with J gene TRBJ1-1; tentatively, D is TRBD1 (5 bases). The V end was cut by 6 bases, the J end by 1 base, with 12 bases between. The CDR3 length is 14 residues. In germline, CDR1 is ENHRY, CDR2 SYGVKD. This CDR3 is CAIRTDTGNTEAFF. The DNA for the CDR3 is TGTGCCATCAGGACGGACACTGGGAACACTGAAGCTTTCTTT.